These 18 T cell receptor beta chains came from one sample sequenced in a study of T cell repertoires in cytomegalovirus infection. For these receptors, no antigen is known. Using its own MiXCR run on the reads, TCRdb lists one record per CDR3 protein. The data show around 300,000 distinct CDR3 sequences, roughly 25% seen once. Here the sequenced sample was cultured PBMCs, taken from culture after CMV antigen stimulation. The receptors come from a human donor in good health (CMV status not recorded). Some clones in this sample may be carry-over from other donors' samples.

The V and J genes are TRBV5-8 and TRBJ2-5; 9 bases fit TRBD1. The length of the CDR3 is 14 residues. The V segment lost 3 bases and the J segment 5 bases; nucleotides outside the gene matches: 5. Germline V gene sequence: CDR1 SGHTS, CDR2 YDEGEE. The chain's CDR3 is CASSSGTGFETQYF. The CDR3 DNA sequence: TGTGCCAGCAGCTCAGGGACAGGGTTTGAGACCCAGTACTTC.

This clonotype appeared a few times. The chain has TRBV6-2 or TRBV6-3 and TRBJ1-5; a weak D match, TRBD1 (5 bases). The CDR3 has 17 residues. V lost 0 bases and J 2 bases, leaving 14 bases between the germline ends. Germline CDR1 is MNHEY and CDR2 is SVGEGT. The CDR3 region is CASSYSLTAFRNQPQHF. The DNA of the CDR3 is TGTGCCAGCAGTTACTCATTGACAGCTTTTCGCAATCAGCCCCAGCATTTT.

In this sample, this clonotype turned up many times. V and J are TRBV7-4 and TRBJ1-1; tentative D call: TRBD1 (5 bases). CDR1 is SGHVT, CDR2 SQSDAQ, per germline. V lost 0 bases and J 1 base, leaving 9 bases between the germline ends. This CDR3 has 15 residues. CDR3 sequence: CASSLAWDGNTEAFF. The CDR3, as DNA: TGTGCCAGCAGCTTAGCATGGGACGGGAACACTGAAGCTTTCTTT.

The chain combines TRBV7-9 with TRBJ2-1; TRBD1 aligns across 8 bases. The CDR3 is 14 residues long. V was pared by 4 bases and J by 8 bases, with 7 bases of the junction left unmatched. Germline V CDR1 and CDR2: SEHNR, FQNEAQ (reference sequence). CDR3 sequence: CASSSQGALDEQFF. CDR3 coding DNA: TGTGCCAGCAGCTCCCAGGGGGCTTTGGATGAGCAGTTCTTC.

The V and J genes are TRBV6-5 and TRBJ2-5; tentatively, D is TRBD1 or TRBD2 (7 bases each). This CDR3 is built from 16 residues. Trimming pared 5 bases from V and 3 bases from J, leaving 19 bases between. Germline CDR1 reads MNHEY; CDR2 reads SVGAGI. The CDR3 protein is CASSPPHQGGEETQYF. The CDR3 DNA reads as TGTGCCAGCAGTCCCCCTCACCAGGGGGGGGAAGAGACCCAGTACTTC.

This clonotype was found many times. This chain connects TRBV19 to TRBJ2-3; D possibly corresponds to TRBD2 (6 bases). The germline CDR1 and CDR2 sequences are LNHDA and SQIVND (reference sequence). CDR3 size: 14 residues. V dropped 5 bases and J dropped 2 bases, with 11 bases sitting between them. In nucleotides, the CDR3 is TGTGCCAGTAGTCGCGCGGGGATCACAGATACGCAGTATTTT. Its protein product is CASSRAGITDTQYF. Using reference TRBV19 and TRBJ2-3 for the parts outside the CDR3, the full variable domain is DGGITQSPKYLFRKEGQNVTLSCEQNLNHDAMYWYRQDPGQGLRLIYYSQIVNDFQKGDIAEGYSVSREKKESFPLTVTSAQKNPTAFYLCASSRAGITDTQYFGPGTRLTVL.

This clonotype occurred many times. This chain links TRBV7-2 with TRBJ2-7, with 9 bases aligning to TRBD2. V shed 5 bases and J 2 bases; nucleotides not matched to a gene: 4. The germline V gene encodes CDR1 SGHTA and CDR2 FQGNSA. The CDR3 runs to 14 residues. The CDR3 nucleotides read TGTGCCAGCAGCGCGACTAGCGGAACCTACGAGCAGTACTTC. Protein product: CASSATSGTYEQYF. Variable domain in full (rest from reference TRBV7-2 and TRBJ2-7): GAGVSQSPSNKVTEKGKDVELRCDPISGHTALYWYRQSLGQGLEFLIYFQGNSAPDKSGLPSDRFSAERTGGSVSTLTIQRTQQEDSAVYLCASSATSGTYEQYFGPGTRLTVT.

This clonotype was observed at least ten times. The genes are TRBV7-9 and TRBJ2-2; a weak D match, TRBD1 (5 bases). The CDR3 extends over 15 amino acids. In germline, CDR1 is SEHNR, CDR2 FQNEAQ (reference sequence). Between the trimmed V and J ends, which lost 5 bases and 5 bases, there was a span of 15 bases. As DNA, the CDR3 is TGTGCCAGCAGCCCTAAAGCCAGGGATACCGGGGAGCTGTTTTTT. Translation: CASSPKARDTGELFF.

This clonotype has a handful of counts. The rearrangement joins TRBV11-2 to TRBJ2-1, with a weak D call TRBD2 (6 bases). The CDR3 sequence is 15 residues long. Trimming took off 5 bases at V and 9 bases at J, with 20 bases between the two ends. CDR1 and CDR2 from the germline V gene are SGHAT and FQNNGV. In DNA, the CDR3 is TGTGCCAGCAGCCCCGAGCGGGTCCCCGGGGGTGAGCAGTTCTTC. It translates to CASSPERVPGGEQFF.

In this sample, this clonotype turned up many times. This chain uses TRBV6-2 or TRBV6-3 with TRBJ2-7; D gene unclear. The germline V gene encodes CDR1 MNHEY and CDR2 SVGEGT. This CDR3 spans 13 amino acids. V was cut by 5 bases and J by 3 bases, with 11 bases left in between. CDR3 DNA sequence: TGTGCCAGCAGTGCGAACGATAACTACGAGCAGTACGTC. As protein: CASSANDNYEQYV.

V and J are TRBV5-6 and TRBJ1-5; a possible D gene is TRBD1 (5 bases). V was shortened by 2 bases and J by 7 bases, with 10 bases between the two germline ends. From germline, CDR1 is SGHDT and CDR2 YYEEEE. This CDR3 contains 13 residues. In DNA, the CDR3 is TGTGCCAGCAGCTTCCAGGGAACGCAGCCCCAGCATTTT. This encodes CASSFQGTQPQHF.

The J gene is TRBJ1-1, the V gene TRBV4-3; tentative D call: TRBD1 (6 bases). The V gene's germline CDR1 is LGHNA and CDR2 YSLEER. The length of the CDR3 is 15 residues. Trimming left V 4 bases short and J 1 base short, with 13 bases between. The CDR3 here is CASSRGDIWNTEAFF. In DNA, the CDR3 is TGCGCCAGCAGCCGGGGGGACATTTGGAACACTGAAGCTTTCTTT.

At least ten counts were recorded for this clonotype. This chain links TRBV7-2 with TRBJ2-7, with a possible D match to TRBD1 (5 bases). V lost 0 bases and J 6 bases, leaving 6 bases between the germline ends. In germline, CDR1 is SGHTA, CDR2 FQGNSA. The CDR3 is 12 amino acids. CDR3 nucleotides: TGTGCCAGCAGCTTAGCTCAGGGCGAGCAGTACTTC. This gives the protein CASSLAQGEQYF.

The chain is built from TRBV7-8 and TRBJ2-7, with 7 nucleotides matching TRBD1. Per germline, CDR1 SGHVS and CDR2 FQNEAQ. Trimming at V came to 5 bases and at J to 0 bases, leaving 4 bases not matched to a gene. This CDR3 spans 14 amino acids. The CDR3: CASSADRVSYEQYV. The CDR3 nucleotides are TGTGCCAGCAGCGCCGACAGGGTCTCCTACGAGCAGTACGTC.

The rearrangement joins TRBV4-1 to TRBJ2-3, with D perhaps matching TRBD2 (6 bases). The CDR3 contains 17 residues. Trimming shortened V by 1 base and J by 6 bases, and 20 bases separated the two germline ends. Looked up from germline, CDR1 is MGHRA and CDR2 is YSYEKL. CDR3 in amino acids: CASSQVAGGIFSDTQYF. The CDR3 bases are TGCGCCAGCAGCCAAGTCGCTGGCGGGATCTTTTCCGATACGCAGTATTTT.

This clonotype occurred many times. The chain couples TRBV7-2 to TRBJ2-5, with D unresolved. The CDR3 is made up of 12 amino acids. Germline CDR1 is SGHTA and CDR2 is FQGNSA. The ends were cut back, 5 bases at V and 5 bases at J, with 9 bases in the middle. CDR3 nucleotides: TGTGCCAGCAGCAAATTAGGGGAGACCCAGTACTTC. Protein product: CASSKLGETQYF.

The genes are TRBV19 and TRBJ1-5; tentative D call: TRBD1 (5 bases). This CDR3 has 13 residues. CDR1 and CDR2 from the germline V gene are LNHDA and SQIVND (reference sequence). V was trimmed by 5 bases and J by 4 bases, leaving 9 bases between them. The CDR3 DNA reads TGTGCCAGTAGTCTACAGGATAATCAGCCCCAGCATTTT. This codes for CASSLQDNQPQHF. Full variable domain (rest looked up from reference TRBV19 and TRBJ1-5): DGGITQSPKYLFRKEGQNVTLSCEQNLNHDAMYWYRQDPGQGLRLIYYSQIVNDFQKGDIAEGYSVSREKKESFPLTVTSAQKNPTAFYLCASSLQDNQPQHFGDGTRLSIL.

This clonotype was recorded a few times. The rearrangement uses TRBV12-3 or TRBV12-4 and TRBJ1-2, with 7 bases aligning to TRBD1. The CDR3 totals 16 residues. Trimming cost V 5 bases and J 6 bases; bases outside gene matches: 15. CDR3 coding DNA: TGTGCCAGCAGTCGCAATCCGGGACAGCGATTCAATGGCTACACCTTC. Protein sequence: CASSRNPGQRFNGYTF.